One sample yielded the 22 T cell receptor beta chains listed below, sequenced in a study of cytomegalovirus exposure and HLA in healthy donors. Researchers ran the PCR with 60 Vbeta and 13 Jbeta primers. TCRdb keeps only in-frame clones here, not all; method: immunoSEQ multiplex PCR. The data hold fewer than 200,000 clones, with 65% to 70% observed a single time. Sequencing input: PBMCs. These TCRs come from a young woman in good health and CMV-seropositive.

CDR3 protein: CASSLISATNEKLFF. DNA of the CDR3: TGTGCCAGCAGCTTAATCTCCGCAACTAATGAAAAACTGTTTTTT. The chain joins TRBV7-9 to TRBJ1-4; D is undetermined. The CDR3 length is 15 residues. The V gene lost 2 bases and the J gene lost 0 bases, with 7 bases spanning the gap. Germline V gives CDR1 SEHNR, CDR2 FQNEAQ (reference sequence).

The chain couples TRBV2 to TRBJ2-2, with D possibly matching TRBD2 (7 bases). The CDR3 runs to 14 residues. V lost 6 bases to trimming and J lost 5 bases, with 13 bases between them. Per germline, CDR1 SNHLY and CDR2 FYNNEI. Written as DNA, the CDR3 is TGTGCCAGCAGGGGAGGGGGAACGACCGGGGAGCTGTTTTTT. It is translated as CASRGGGTTGELFF.

The rearrangement joins TRBV7-9 to TRBJ2-7; 7 positions match TRBD2. CDR3 length equals 14 residues. V lost 5 bases and J lost 1; bases outside the gene matches: 5. The germline V gene has CDR1 SEHNR and CDR2 FQNEAQ (reference sequence). CDR3 in amino acids: CASSPVGGSYEQYF. The CDR3 DNA is TGTGCCAGCAGCCCTGTCGGGGGGTCCTACGAGCAGTACTTC.

The chain combines TRBV4-2 with TRBJ1-2; D unresolved. CDR1 and CDR2 from the germline V gene are LGHNA and YNFKEQ. The V gene lost 1 base and the J gene lost 3 bases, with 9 bases spanning the gap. This CDR3 contains 14 residues. CDR3 in DNA: TGTGCCAGCAGCCAAGGGGGAGACTACTATGGCTACACCTTC. Its protein is CASSQGGDYYGYTF.

Here the CDR3 reads CASSLGLAGAEQYF. CDR3 sequence (DNA): TGTGCCAGCAGCTTAGGGCTAGCGGGGGCCGAGCAGTACTTC. The chain joins TRBV7-2 to TRBJ2-7; TRBD2 matches 10 bases. J gave up 6 bases and V 1 base, and 3 bases lay outside the gene matches. The V gene's germline CDR1 is SGHTA and CDR2 FQGNSA. CDR3 length: 14 amino acids. Looking up the rest from reference TRBV7-2 and TRBJ2-7 gives the full variable domain: GAGVSQSPSNKVTEKGKDVELRCDPISGHTALYWYRQSLGQGLEFLIYFQGNSAPDKSGLPSDRFSAERTGGSVSTLTIQRTQQEDSAVYLCASSLGLAGAEQYFGPGTRLTVT.

This clone has just a few counts. The chain carries TRBV7-9 and TRBJ1-2, with TRBD1 as a possible D gene (5 bases). The V gene's germline CDR1 is SEHNR and CDR2 FQNEAQ (reference sequence). With 3 bases removed from V and 0 bases from J, the gap between germline ends came to 17 bases. The CDR3 spans 17 residues. The CDR3 here is CASSFRGGAGANYGYTF. CDR3 sequence (DNA): TGTGCCAGCAGCTTTCGAGGAGGGGCCGGAGCTAACTATGGCTACACCTTC. The variable domain in full, completed from reference TRBV7-9 and TRBJ1-2, reads DTGVSQNPRHKITKRGQNVTFRCDPISEHNRLYWYRQTLGQGPEFLTYFQNEAQLEKSRLLSDRFSAERPKGSFSTLEIQRTEQGDSAMYLCASSFRGGAGANYGYTFGSGTRLTVV.

The CDR3 bases are TGTGCCAGCAGCCAAGAAGTAGCGGGTTCCGCGGGCAATCAGCCCCAGCATTTT. Its protein product is CASSQEVAGSAGNQPQHF. The chain uses TRBV4-2 and TRBJ1-5; D remains unclear. Trimming left V 0 bases short and J 2 bases short, with 17 bases between. This CDR3 region has 18 residues. The germline CDR1 and CDR2 sequences are LGHNA and YNFKEQ.

The rearrangement links TRBV27 to TRBJ2-3, with 7 bases identical to TRBD1. The V segment lost 2 bases and the J segment 9 bases; nucleotides outside the gene matches: 11. Germline V CDR1 and CDR2: MNHEY, SMNVEV (reference sequence). This CDR3 has 15 residues. The CDR3 protein is CASSLPGQTLHTQYF. In DNA, the CDR3 is TGTGCCAGCAGTTTACCGGGACAGACACTACACACGCAGTATTTT.

This clone was seen a handful of times. The V gene is TRBV2, the J gene TRBJ1-1; possibly TRBD1 for D (6 bases). V was pared by 5 bases and J by 4 bases, with 17 bases between. The CDR3 is 15 residues long. Germline V gene lookup returns CDR1 SNHLY and CDR2 FYNNEI. CDR3 sequence reads: CASSLQGSASTEAFF. The CDR3, as DNA: TGTGCCAGCAGTCTGCAGGGGAGCGCGAGCACTGAAGCTTTCTTT.

This clone appeared once. This sequence joins TRBV5-1 and TRBJ1-1, with D uncertain. Germline CDR1 SGHRS, CDR2 YFSETQ. CDR3 length equals 16 residues. V lost 1 base, J lost 1 base, and 14 bases lay in between. The CDR3 spells CASSLISLQKNTEAFF. The CDR3 nucleotides read TGCGCCAGCAGCTTGATTTCGTTACAGAAGAACACTGAAGCTTTCTTT.

This clone turned up a few times. The chain links TRBV10-3 to TRBJ2-3; TRBD1 matches 7 bases. CDR3 size: 18 residues. With 7 bases clipped from V and 0 bases from J, the junction kept 16 bases outside the gene matches. Germline CDR1 ENHRY, CDR2 SYGVKD. CDR3: CAITVGQDVYPSTDTQYF. Here the CDR3 DNA reads TGTGCCATCACCGTCGGACAGGACGTCTACCCTAGCACAGATACGCAGTATTTT.

In this sample, this clone turned up a few times. The CDR3: CAWGGQGHNEQFF. The CDR3, as DNA: TGTGCCTGGGGGGGACAGGGACACAATGAGCAGTTCTTC. The chain links TRBV30 to TRBJ2-1, with 9 bases aligning to TRBD1. CDR1 and CDR2 from the germline V gene are GTSNPN and SVGIG (reference sequence). V lost 5 bases and J lost 5; bases outside the gene matches: 4. This CDR3 region has 13 residues.

The table lists this clone with a count of one. Here the CDR3 DNA reads TGTGCCAGCAGCGGGCCGCTAAATCAGCCCCAGCATTTT. Its translation: CASSGPLNQPQHF. This chain joins TRBV7-8 and TRBJ1-5; D gene ambiguous. The CDR3 is 13 amino acids. The germline CDR1 and CDR2 sequences are SGHVS and FQNEAQ. Trimming left V 5 bases short and J 4 bases short, with 9 bases between.

The V gene is TRBV5-1, the J gene TRBJ1-2; D might be TRBD1 (5 bases). Per germline, CDR1 SGHRS and CDR2 YFSETQ. V lost 0 bases, J lost 5 bases, and 14 bases lay in between. The CDR3 length is 15 residues. CDR3 residues: CASSLGMGPGYGYTF. In nucleotides, the CDR3 is TGCGCCAGCAGCTTGGGCATGGGGCCCGGATATGGCTACACCTTC. Variable domain in full (rest from reference TRBV5-1 and TRBJ1-2): KAGVTQTPRYLIKTRGQQVTLSCSPISGHRSVSWYQQTPGQGLQFLFEYFSETQRNKGNFPGRFSGRQFSNSRSEMNVSTLELGDSALYLCASSLGMGPGYGYTFGSGTRLTVV.

This clone was detected only a few times. The V gene is TRBV29-1, the J gene TRBJ1-2; the match to TRBD1 covers 7 bases. V trimming: 7 bases; J trimming: 3 bases; junction bases outside the gene matches: 17. The CDR3 has 16 amino acids. Per germline, CDR1 SQVTM and CDR2 ANQGSEA. In nucleotides, the CDR3 is TGCAGCGCTGGGCTATGGGGGGACAGTAGGGACTATGGCTACACCTTC. This encodes CSAGLWGDSRDYGYTF.

This clone was seen a few times. The chain couples TRBV7-2 to TRBJ2-7; D gene uncertain. V lost 4 bases to trimming and J lost 5 bases, with 12 bases between them. Germline CDR1 and CDR2: SGHTA and FQGNSA. The CDR3 runs 13 residues. In nucleotides, the CDR3 is TGTGCCAGCAGCTATCAAACACAACACGAGCAGTACTTC. Amino acid sequence: CASSYQTQHEQYF.

V is TRBV7-8 and J is TRBJ1-4; possibly TRBD1 for D (5 bases). The V gene's germline CDR1 is SGHVS and CDR2 FQNEAQ. V was cut by 2 bases and J by 6 bases, with 10 bases left in between. There are 14 residues in the CDR3. Written as DNA, the CDR3 is TGTGCCAGCAGCTTATTTTCAGGGTATGAAAAACTGTTTTTT. Amino acids: CASSLFSGYEKLFF. The full variable domain, rest sourced from reference TRBV7-8 and TRBJ1-4, is GAGVSQSPRYKVAKRGQDVALRCDPISGHVSLFWYQQALGQGPEFLTYFQNEAQLDKSGLPSDRFFAERPEGSVSTLKIQRTQQEDSAVYLCASSLFSGYEKLFFGSGTQLSVL.

V and J are TRBV5-6 and TRBJ2-5, with D possibly matching TRBD1 (5 bases). Per germline, CDR1 SGHDT and CDR2 YYEEEE. This CDR3 has 15 amino acids. Trimming shortened V by 0 bases and J by 2 bases, and 11 bases separated the two germline ends. Here the CDR3 DNA reads TGTGCCAGCAGCTTGGGAAGACAGAGTCAAGAGACCCAGTACTTC. It is translated as CASSLGRQSQETQYF.

The chain has TRBV9 and TRBJ2-7; D is ambiguous. Germline CDR1 is SGDLS and CDR2 is YYNGEE. CDR3 size: 13 residues. Deletions cut 0 bases from V and 3 bases from J, with 7 bases between. This CDR3 is CASSVDTGYEQYF. The CDR3, as DNA: TGTGCCAGCAGCGTAGATACTGGCTACGAGCAGTACTTC.

The chain uses TRBV5-1 and TRBJ1-1, with D possibly being TRBD1 (6 bases). Per germline, CDR1 SGHRS and CDR2 YFSETQ. V lost 0 bases, J lost 4 bases, and 13 bases lay in between. This CDR3 region has 15 residues. In nucleotides, the CDR3 is TGCGCCAGCAGCTTGGCGGCAGGGGCGCTCACTGAAGCTTTCTTT. Translated: CASSLAAGALTEAFF.

The V gene is TRBV29-1, the J gene TRBJ2-6, with a weak D call TRBD1 (6 bases). V was trimmed by 6 bases and J by 4 bases, leaving 13 bases between them. The V gene's germline CDR1 is SQVTM and CDR2 ANQGSEA. This CDR3 has 14 residues. CDR3 coding DNA: TGCAGCGTGCTAACAGGGTCCGGGGCCAACGTCCTGACTTTC. As protein: CSVLTGSGANVLTF.

V is TRBV7-2 and J is TRBJ2-7, with D possibly being TRBD2 (6 bases). V gave up 7 bases and J gave up 2 bases, with 12 bases separating them. The germline gives CDR1 SGHTA, CDR2 FQGNSA. This CDR3 is built from 13 residues. The CDR3 is CASKRDWTYEQYF. The CDR3 DNA follows: TGTGCCAGCAAACGGGACTGGACCTACGAGCAGTACTTC.